This T cell receptor beta chain comes out of a study of response to subunit inactivated influenza vaccine. Findings and caveats of the study: Seasonal influenza vaccination, on each occasion, was suggested by the authors to recruit few new T cells.

One entry per CDR3 protein results from TCRdb running MiXCR on the RT-PCR reads. The data hold 650,000 to 800,000 distinct CDR3 sequences, with about 15% observed a single time. Between the trimmed V and J ends, which lost 3 bases and 6 bases, there was a span of 9 bases. The CDR3 is 14 amino acids. This clonotype showed up just a few times. Antigen unknown. The sequence came from a man aged 50 to 59 who received an inactivated influenza vaccine. Sequenced material: PBMCs from blood, taken roughly 2 weeks before vaccination. The genes are TRBV12-3 or TRBV12-4 and TRBJ1-6, with D uncertain. The CDR3 DNA sequence: TGTGCCAGCAGTTTTGGACCGGGTAATTCACCCCTCCACTTT. This codes for CASSFGPGNSPLHF.